These 31 T cell receptor beta chains came from one sample sequenced in a study of blood T cell repertoires in COVID-19. The table came from immunoSEQ multiplex PCR; TCRdb's copy has only in-frame clones and leaves some out. The table lists hundreds of thousands of clones, roughly 85% of them singletons. The sequenced sample was peripheral blood. The receptors originated from a man in his forties or fifties with COVID-19, enrolled during active disease.

The CDR3 nucleotides read TGTGCCAGCAGCCTAACCGGGACTAGCGTCAATGAGCAGTTCTTC. It is translated as CASSLTGTSVNEQFF. The chain is built from TRBV6-2 or TRBV6-3 and TRBJ2-1; 10 positions agree with TRBD2. Unmatched junction bases numbered 8, after V lost 6 bases and J lost 6 bases. The CDR3 runs to 15 residues. In germline, CDR1 is MNHEY, CDR2 SVGEGT.

The sample holds one count of this clone. The rearrangement links TRBV7-8 to TRBJ2-7, with D perhaps matching TRBD1 (5 bases). Between the trimmed V and J ends, which lost 5 bases and 7 bases, there was a span of 21 bases. Germline CDR1 SGHVS, CDR2 FQNEAQ. The CDR3 has 15 amino acids. The CDR3 sequence is CASSPTWGKGWEQYF. CDR3 coding DNA: TGTGCCAGCAGCCCGACATGGGGCAAGGGATGGGAGCAGTACTTC.

J is TRBJ2-7 and V is TRBV3-1 (or the pseudogene TRBV3-2); perhaps TRBD2 as D (7 bases). Trimming shortened V by 0 bases and J by 2 bases, and 14 bases separated the two germline ends. CDR3 length: 16 amino acids. Germline V gene data show CDR1 as LGHDT and CDR2 as YNNKEL (reference sequence). CDR3 in amino acids: CASSQDPGGRAYEQYF. The CDR3 DNA sequence: TGTGCCAGCAGCCAAGATCCGGGGGGCAGGGCCTACGAGCAGTACTTC.

The V gene is TRBV18, the J gene TRBJ1-2; possible D gene TRBD1, 5 bases. Germline V lookup: CDR1 KGHSH, CDR2 LQKENI. Trimming took off 6 bases at V and 8 bases at J, with 16 bases between the two ends. The CDR3 is 13 residues long. The CDR3 bases are TGTGCCAGCTCTCCCTTTGAGGAGGGGGGCTACACCTTC. It codes for CASSPFEEGGYTF.

The rearrangement links TRBV28 to TRBJ2-2; 16 positions match TRBD2. V lost 5 bases to trimming and J lost 4 bases; unmatched junction nucleotides: 7. CDR3 size: 18 residues. The germline CDR1 and CDR2 sequences are MDHEN and SYDVKM. CDR3 nucleotide sequence: TGTGCCAGCAGTCCCGGGACTAGCGGGGGGGCGATCACCGGGGAGCTGTTTTTT. As protein: CASSPGTSGGAITGELFF.

V and J are TRBV3-1 (or the pseudogene TRBV3-2) and TRBJ2-2, with 13 bases fitting TRBD2. The CDR3 is made up of 18 amino acids. Looked up from germline, CDR1 is LGHDT and CDR2 is YNNKEL (reference sequence). Unmatched junction bases numbered 6, after V lost 0 bases and J lost 5 bases. The CDR3 DNA reads TGTGCCAGCAGCCAAGATCGGACTAGCGGGGGAGGTACCGGGGAGCTGTTTTTT. This sequence encodes CASSQDRTSGGGTGELFF.

The chain links TRBV12-3 or TRBV12-4 to TRBJ2-7, with a possible D match to TRBD1 (5 bases). The CDR3 contains 13 residues. The V and J ends lost 7 bases and 2 bases respectively, with 12 bases between them. The CDR3 region has the DNA TGTGCCAGCACCCAGGGCTATACCTACGAGCAGTACTTC. It encodes CASTQGYTYEQYF.

The chain has TRBV11-1 and TRBJ1-1; 12 nucleotides align to TRBD1. The CDR3 has 16 residues. With 6 bases clipped from V and 5 bases from J, the junction kept 10 bases outside the gene matches. The germline CDR1 and CDR2 sequences are SGHAT and FQDESV (reference sequence). This CDR3 reads CASRWDRGPFGTEAFF. CDR3 DNA sequence: TGTGCCAGCAGGTGGGACAGGGGGCCATTTGGGACTGAAGCTTTCTTT. Full variable domain (outside the CDR3, taken from reference TRBV11-1 and TRBJ1-1): EAEVAQSPRYKITEKSQAVAFWCDPISGHATLYWYRQILGQGPELLVQFQDESVVDDSQLPKDRFSAERLKGVDSTLKIQPAELGDSAMYLCASRWDRGPFGTEAFFGQGTRLTVV.

The chain employs TRBV24-1 and TRBJ2-3; 7 bases are a match to TRBD2. Trimming took 4 bases from V and 3 from J; bases not matched to a gene: 3. This CDR3 spans 14 amino acids. Germline V gene data show CDR1 as KGHDR and CDR2 as SFDVKD. The chain's CDR3 is CATSEGGRTDTQYF. For the CDR3, the DNA is TGTGCCACCAGTGAGGGGGGGAGGACAGATACGCAGTATTTT.

V is TRBV11-2 and J is TRBJ2-3; 9 bases line up with TRBD1. Germline assignment: CDR1 SGHAT and CDR2 FQNNGV. V was pared by 0 bases and J by 0 bases, with 10 bases of the junction left unmatched. This CDR3 is 19 amino acids long. The CDR3 region is CASSLDLGQGPFSTDTQYF. The CDR3 bases are TGTGCCAGCAGCTTAGATCTGGGACAGGGCCCCTTTAGCACAGATACGCAGTATTTT.

The rearrangement uses TRBV30 and TRBJ1-2, with 11 bases lining up with TRBD1. The CDR3 extends over 16 amino acids. Losses at the gene ends were 3 bases for V and 4 bases for J; bases not matched to a gene: 10. Germline V gives CDR1 GTSNPN, CDR2 SVGIG (reference sequence). The chain's CDR3 is CAWRSTGTGGFYGYTF. CDR3 DNA sequence: TGTGCCTGGAGGTCTACCGGGACAGGGGGATTCTATGGCTACACCTTC.

The gene calls are TRBV2 and TRBJ1-6; D uncertain. The CDR3 length is 13 residues. Deletions cut 8 bases from V and 7 bases from J, with 12 bases between. Per germline, CDR1 SNHLY and CDR2 FYNNEI. The CDR3 reads CASESIENSPLHF. In DNA form, the CDR3 reads TGTGCCAGCGAGTCAATAGAAAATTCACCCCTCCACTTT.

The chain employs TRBV29-1 and TRBJ1-1; 10 bases match TRBD1. This CDR3 has 16 amino acids. The V gene end was trimmed by 5 bases and the J gene end by 0 bases; junction bases not matched to a gene: 9. The germline V gene has CDR1 SQVTM and CDR2 ANQGSEA. CDR3 DNA: TGCAGCGTTTTTGAAGACAGGGGGCTCGTGAACACTGAAGCTTTCTTT. This encodes CSVFEDRGLVNTEAFF. Supplemented by reference TRBV29-1 and TRBJ1-1, the full variable domain reads SAVISQKPSRDICQRGTSLTIQCQVDSQVTMMFWYRQQPGQSLTLIATANQGSEATYESGFVIDKFPISRPNLTFSTLTVSNMSPEDSSIYLCSVFEDRGLVNTEAFFGQGTRLTVV.

CDR3 sequence (DNA): TGTGCCAGCAGTAAGGGGACACGCTCCTACGAGCAGTACTTC. It encodes CASSKGTRSYEQYF. The J gene is TRBJ2-7, the V gene TRBV11-2, with D possibly TRBD1 on 6 matching bases. Between the trimmed V and J ends, which lost 6 bases and 0 bases, there was a span of 12 bases. Germline V lookup: CDR1 SGHAT, CDR2 FQNNGV. The CDR3 is 14 residues long.

The chain recombines TRBV4-2 with TRBJ2-3; no reliable D call. V was pared by 0 bases and J by 10 bases, with 8 bases between. This CDR3 region has 12 residues. Germline CDR1 reads LGHNA; CDR2 reads YNFKEQ. Here the CDR3 DNA reads TGTGCCAGCAGCCAAGAAAACGCGCCGCAGTATTTT. This sequence encodes CASSQENAPQYF.

The V call is TRBV7-2, the J call TRBJ2-3; 9 nucleotides agree with TRBD1. The CDR3 spans 16 residues. J gave up 4 bases and V 5 bases, and 10 bases lay outside the gene matches. Germline V gene data show CDR1 as SGHTA and CDR2 as FQGNSA. Written as DNA, the CDR3 is TGTGCCAGCAGCCTACAGGGGGCAATTGGCGCAGATACGCAGTATTTT. Translation: CASSLQGAIGADTQYF.

The rearrangement links TRBV7-2 to TRBJ2-3; TRBD1 is a possible D gene (6 bases). The CDR3 covers 15 residues. V shed 0 bases and J shed 1 base, with 8 bases lying between them. Per the germline V gene, CDR1 is SGHTA and CDR2 is FQGNSA. This chain's CDR3 is CASSLAGARTDTQYF. The CDR3 DNA sequence: TGTGCCAGCAGCTTAGCGGGGGCCCGCACAGATACGCAGTATTTT. Full variable domain (rest looked up from reference TRBV7-2 and TRBJ2-3): GAGVSQSPSNKVTEKGKDVELRCDPISGHTALYWYRQSLGQGLEFLIYFQGNSAPDKSGLPSDRFSAERTGGSVSTLTIQRTQQEDSAVYLCASSLAGARTDTQYFGPGTRLTVL.

In this sample, this clone turned up a few times. The J gene is TRBJ2-7, the V gene TRBV4-1; TRBD1 is a possible D gene (5 bases). Germline V gene sequence: CDR1 MGHRA, CDR2 YSYEKL. Trimming removed 5 bases at V and 1 base at J, with 15 bases between. The CDR3 covers 15 residues. CDR3 protein: CASSARVLGSYEQYF. The CDR3 region has the DNA TGCGCCAGCAGCGCCAGGGTATTAGGATCCTACGAGCAGTACTTC.

CDR3 loop: CASSYRGTQYF. As DNA, the CDR3 is TGTGCCAGCAGTTACCGGGGGACCCAGTACTTC. This chain links TRBV28 with TRBJ2-5; tentatively, D is TRBD2 (5 bases). The germline V gene encodes CDR1 MDHEN and CDR2 SYDVKM. The CDR3 runs 11 residues. Trimming took 4 bases from V and 7 from J, leaving 7 bases between them.

The chain links TRBV18 to TRBJ1-2; a possible D gene is TRBD1 (6 bases). Trimming removed 3 bases at V and 4 bases at J, with 18 bases between. Germline CDR1 KGHSH, CDR2 LQKENI. The length of the CDR3 is 16 residues. The CDR3 DNA follows: TGTGCCAGCTCACCTCCCCGGGACATTCCAGGCTATGGCTACACCTTC. Its protein product is CASSPPRDIPGYGYTF.

The chain couples TRBV3-1 (or the pseudogene TRBV3-2) to TRBJ2-5, with 10 bases lining up with TRBD2. The V and J ends lost 0 bases and 7 bases, in that order; junction bases with no gene match: 11. The CDR3 is 17 residues long. Germline V gene data show CDR1 as LGHDT and CDR2 as YNNKEL (reference sequence). The CDR3 is CASSQEISLAGERTQYF. The CDR3, as DNA: TGTGCCAGCAGCCAAGAAATCAGTCTAGCGGGGGAAAGGACCCAGTACTTC.

V is TRBV28 and J is TRBJ2-7, with 12 bases matching TRBD2. This CDR3 spans 13 amino acids. The trim removed 7 bases at V and 6 bases at J, leaving 4 bases unmatched. Germline V gene lookup returns CDR1 MDHEN and CDR2 SYDVKM. The chain's CDR3 is CASTLAGGGEQYF. In nucleotides, the CDR3 is TGTGCCAGCACCCTAGCGGGGGGGGGCGAGCAGTACTTC.

The chain is built from TRBV7-6 and TRBJ2-5, with 9 bases fitting TRBD2. Germline-derived CDR1 and CDR2 are SGHVS and FNYEAQ. With V trimmed by 1 base and J by 14 bases, 14 bases remained unmatched. The CDR3 covers 15 residues. The CDR3: CASSLGGLGTSPFYF. The CDR3, as DNA: TGTGCCAGCAGCTTAGGAGGTCTTGGGACTAGCCCTTTCTACTTC.

V and J are TRBV3-1 (or the pseudogene TRBV3-2) and TRBJ2-3; 11 positions agree with TRBD2. CDR1 and CDR2 (germline): LGHDT, YNNKEL (reference sequence). CDR3 size: 16 residues. With V trimmed by 2 bases and J by 5 bases, 6 bases remained unmatched. In nucleotides, the CDR3 is TGTGCCAGCAGCCAAAAGACTAGCGGGGCGGTAGATACGCAGTATTTT. Translation: CASSQKTSGAVDTQYF.

The genes are TRBV2 and TRBJ1-5; tentative D call: TRBD1 (5 bases). V lost 4 bases and J 0 bases, leaving 7 bases between the germline ends. The CDR3 loop spans 14 amino acids. Germline V gene lookup returns CDR1 SNHLY and CDR2 FYNNEI. The CDR3 here is CASSGDYSNQPQHF. The CDR3 nucleotides are TGTGCCAGCAGTGGGGACTATAGCAATCAGCCCCAGCATTTT.

This clone was detected only a few times. The chain couples TRBV9 to TRBJ1-1; TRBD1 agrees at 9 bases. Per germline, CDR1 SGDLS and CDR2 YYNGEE. Trimming removed 3 bases from V and 9 bases from J; junction bases left unmatched: 15. The CDR3 is made up of 16 amino acids. CDR3 bases: TGTGCCAGCAGCGCGGACAGGGGCTCTAGTTGGGGAAAAGCTTTCTTT. Its protein product is CASSADRGSSWGKAFF. Together with reference TRBV9 and TRBJ1-1, the CDR3 gives the full variable domain: DSGVTQTPKHLITATGQRVTLRCSPRSGDLSVYWYQQSLDQGLQFLIQYYNGEERAKGNILERFSAQQFPDLHSELNLSSLELGDSALYFCASSADRGSSWGKAFFGQGTRLTVV.

The rearrangement links TRBV9 to TRBJ2-3, with 15 bases matching TRBD2. V shed 3 bases and J 5 bases; nucleotides not matched to a gene: 4. The germline V gene encodes CDR1 SGDLS and CDR2 YYNGEE. The CDR3 extends over 16 amino acids. The CDR3 is CASSARTSGGGDTQYF. In DNA form, the CDR3 reads TGTGCCAGCAGCGCTCGGACTAGCGGGGGGGGAGATACGCAGTATTTT.

The genes are TRBV11-2 and TRBJ2-7, with a tentative D call TRBD1 (6 bases). This CDR3 has 15 amino acids. V dropped 0 bases and J dropped 4 bases, with 13 bases sitting between them. CDR1 and CDR2 (germline): SGHAT, FQNNGV. The CDR3 nucleotides read TGTGCCAGCAGCTTAGATCTGGGGGCCGGATACGAGCAGTACTTC. Translating gives CASSLDLGAGYEQYF.

CDR3 amino acids: CASNLQPERGYGYTF. The CDR3 DNA reads as TGTGCCAGCAACCTACAGCCAGAGCGGGGCTATGGCTACACCTTC. The chain joins TRBV11-2 to TRBJ1-2, with D unresolved. The CDR3 has 15 residues. V lost 7 bases to trimming and J lost 4 bases, with 19 bases between them. CDR1 is SGHAT, CDR2 FQNNGV, per germline. Filled out from reference TRBV11-2 and TRBJ1-2, the complete variable domain reads EAGVAQSPRYKIIEKRQSVAFWCNPISGHATLYWYQQILGQGPKLLIQFQNNGVVDDSQLPKDRFSAERLKGVDSTLKIQPAKLEDSAVYLCASNLQPERGYGYTFGSGTRLTVV.

CDR3 loop: CASSLVVRPYEQYF. CDR3 DNA: TGTGCCAGCAGCTTAGTCGTCAGGCCGTACGAGCAGTACTTC. The chain has TRBV11-2 and TRBJ2-7; D remains unclear. Trimming took off 1 base at V and 4 bases at J, with 11 bases between the two ends. Germline V gene data show CDR1 as SGHAT and CDR2 as FQNNGV. This CDR3 has 14 residues.

This rearrangement joins TRBV9 to TRBJ2-1; D might be TRBD2 (5 bases). Trimming removed 2 bases at V and 8 bases at J, with 11 bases between. The CDR3 is made up of 13 amino acids. CDR1 and CDR2 (germline): SGDLS, YYNGEE. CDR3 bases: TGTGCCAGCAGCGTGTCTAGCACCCATGAGCAGTTCTTC. Protein product: CASSVSSTHEQFF.